Shown below are 24 T cell receptor beta chains from a single sample sequenced in a study of identical twins. MiXCR was run by TCRdb on the 5' RACE reads, yielding one entry per CDR3 protein. The sample carries 450,000 to 650,000 distinct CDR3 sequences, over 12% recorded once. Another study also made use of these data, one on yellow fever vaccine responses in identical twins.

Sequenced input: CD4+ T cells sorted from blood. The receptors shown here come from a woman under 30 in good health.

This clonotype has just one count. The chain recombines TRBV6-5 with TRBJ2-5, with 8 nucleotides matching TRBD2. V was pared by 0 bases and J by 5 bases, with 8 bases of the junction left unmatched. Germline loops: CDR1 MNHEY, CDR2 SVGAGI. The CDR3 has 16 residues. CDR3 loop: CASSYSVGGGRETQYF. The CDR3 DNA is TGTGCCAGCAGTTACTCTGTCGGGGGGGGCAGGGAGACCCAGTACTTC.

The table lists this clonotype with a few counts. The J gene is TRBJ2-1, the V gene TRBV5-1, with 15 bases that match TRBD2. V lost 4 bases and J lost 7; bases outside the gene matches: 6. This CDR3 contains 16 residues. Germline V gene sequence: CDR1 SGHRS, CDR2 YFSETQ. CDR3 loop: CASSPKGLAGGNEQFF. The DNA of the CDR3 is TGCGCCAGCAGCCCGAAGGGACTAGCGGGAGGAAATGAGCAGTTCTTC.

There are a few counts of this clonotype. V usage is TRBV29-1 and J usage is TRBJ2-5; a possible D gene is TRBD1 (5 bases). V was shortened by 4 bases and J by 1 base, with 13 bases between the two germline ends. The CDR3 has 14 amino acids. The germline gives CDR1 SQVTM, CDR2 ANQGSEA. The CDR3 DNA reads TGCAGCGTTGGAAAGACAGATACCCAAGAGACCCAGTACTTC. Translated, it gives CSVGKTDTQETQYF. Full variable domain (rest looked up from reference TRBV29-1 and TRBJ2-5): SAVISQKPSRDICQRGTSLTIQCQVDSQVTMMFWYRQQPGQSLTLIATANQGSEATYESGFVIDKFPISRPNLTFSTLTVSNMSPEDSSIYLCSVGKTDTQETQYFGPGTRLLVL.

This clonotype was found a few times. The CDR3 here is CASSLDPGYTEAFF. CDR3 DNA sequence: TGCGCCAGCAGCTTGGACCCAGGTTACACTGAAGCTTTCTTT. This chain uses TRBV5-1 with TRBJ1-1; D uncertain. V lost 0 bases, J lost 3 bases, and 9 bases lay in between. Per the germline V gene, CDR1 is SGHRS and CDR2 is YFSETQ. CDR3 size: 14 residues. The full variable domain, rest sourced from reference TRBV5-1 and TRBJ1-1, is KAGVTQTPRYLIKTRGQQVTLSCSPISGHRSVSWYQQTPGQGLQFLFEYFSETQRNKGNFPGRFSGRQFSNSRSEMNVSTLELGDSALYLCASSLDPGYTEAFFGQGTRLTVV.

This clonotype was recorded a few times. The rearrangement joins TRBV5-1 to TRBJ2-5; D unclear. The V end was cut by 6 bases, the J end by 1 base, with 13 bases between. CDR3 size: 14 residues. CDR1 SGHRS and CDR2 YFSETQ come from the germline V gene. The CDR3 sequence is CASTLGNTQETQYF. CDR3 DNA: TGCGCCAGCACCTTAGGGAACACCCAAGAGACCCAGTACTTC.

Many counts were recorded for this clonotype. The CDR3 region is CASSSGGNEQFF. CDR3 bases: TGTGCCAGCAGCTCCGGGGGGAATGAGCAGTTCTTC. This rearrangement joins TRBV11-2 to TRBJ2-1, with 7 bases lining up with TRBD2. In germline, CDR1 is SGHAT, CDR2 FQNNGV. This CDR3 contains 12 residues. J was trimmed by 7 bases and V by 4 bases; bases with no gene match: 1.

This clonotype turned up a few times. The J gene is TRBJ2-7, the V gene TRBV12-3 or TRBV12-4, with D uncertain. CDR3 length: 11 residues. The V end was cut by 6 bases, the J end by 9 bases, with 12 bases between. The CDR3, as DNA: TGTGCCAGCAGCTACGACGGACGGCAGTACTTC. Protein sequence: CASSYDGRQYF.

This clonotype was counted ten times or more. This chain connects TRBV29-1 to TRBJ1-1; TRBD1 might be the D (5 bases). This CDR3 comprises 13 residues. Trimming removed 2 bases at V and 3 bases at J, with 10 bases between. Per germline, CDR1 SQVTM and CDR2 ANQGSEA. The CDR3 is CSVEMGQHTEAFF. The CDR3 nucleotides read TGCAGCGTTGAAATGGGGCAGCACACTGAAGCTTTCTTT.

This clonotype was observed a handful of times. This chain connects TRBV20-1 to TRBJ2-2; 7 bases line up with TRBD2. With V trimmed by 1 base and J by 7 bases, 6 bases remained unmatched. The CDR3 consists of 14 residues. CDR1 DFQATT and CDR2 SNEGSKA come from the germline V gene (reference sequence). The CDR3: CSARAPGRGGELFF. CDR3 coding DNA: TGCAGTGCTAGAGCCCCGGGGAGGGGCGGGGAGCTGTTTTTT.

V gene TRBV14 combines with J gene TRBJ1-6; no clear D gene. Deletions cut 2 bases from V and 6 bases from J, with 8 bases between. The CDR3 length is 14 residues. The germline V gene has CDR1 SGHDN and CDR2 FVKESK. The CDR3 here is CASSQQVINSPLHF. The CDR3 nucleotides are TGTGCCAGCAGCCAACAAGTTATTAATTCACCCCTCCACTTT.

This clonotype was counted a few times. The rearrangement joins TRBV10-3 to TRBJ1-6; D gene uncertain. Germline V lookup: CDR1 ENHRY, CDR2 SYGVKD. V was pared by 0 bases and J by 2 bases, with 2 bases between. The CDR3 extends over 14 amino acids. The CDR3 protein is CAISESPYNSPLHF. In DNA, the CDR3 is TGTGCCATCAGTGAGTCCCCCTATAATTCACCCCTCCACTTT.

This clonotype showed up just a few times. The rearrangement joins TRBV13 to TRBJ1-1; D is perhaps TRBD1 (5 bases). The CDR3 spans 15 residues. Germline assignment: CDR1 PRHDT and CDR2 FYEKMQ (reference sequence). The ends were cut back, 5 bases at V and 5 bases at J, with 18 bases in the middle. The CDR3 sequence is CASSLRGTRGTEAFF. The CDR3 region has the DNA TGTGCCAGCAGCCTCCGGGGCACCCGGGGAACTGAAGCTTTCTTT.

The chain uses TRBV20-1 and TRBJ2-3; D assignment may be TRBD1 or TRBD2 (5 bases each). Trimming took off 4 bases at V and 1 base at J, with 18 bases between the two ends. The CDR3 totals 16 residues. Germline loops: CDR1 DFQATT, CDR2 SNEGSKA (reference sequence). CDR3 sequence: CSAIDPGTWGTDTQYF. The CDR3 bases are TGCAGTGCTATCGACCCCGGGACCTGGGGCACAGATACGCAGTATTTT.

J is TRBJ2-1 and V is TRBV10-3, with D uncertain. The V gene's germline CDR1 is ENHRY and CDR2 SYGVKD. The CDR3 is 16 residues long. Trimming stripped 4 bases from V and 2 bases from J, with 15 bases between. CDR3 sequence reads: CAISAYPERTYNEQFF. CDR3 in DNA: TGTGCCATCAGTGCCTATCCTGAGCGCACCTACAATGAGCAGTTCTTC.

CDR3 in amino acids: CASSYYEQGVPGDTQYF. The CDR3 nucleotides are TGCGCCAGCAGCTATTATGAGCAGGGGGTTCCGGGAGATACGCAGTATTTT. The rearrangement joins TRBV5-1 to TRBJ2-3; TRBD1 agrees at 7 bases. The junction had 15 bases not matched to a gene; V was cut back by 3 bases and J by 5 bases. CDR1 is SGHRS, CDR2 YFSETQ, per germline. The CDR3 length is 17 residues.

There are a few counts of this clonotype. The chain recombines TRBV10-3 with TRBJ2-7; 10 bases match TRBD2. There are 22 residues in the CDR3. CDR1 is ENHRY, CDR2 SYGVKD, per germline. The ends lost 4 bases at V and 4 bases at J; junction bases unmatched: 28. CDR3 sequence: CAISVRGPSRASGSTRLYEQYF. CDR3 bases: TGTGCCATCAGTGTCAGGGGGCCTAGCCGGGCTAGCGGGAGTACTCGACTATACGAGCAGTACTTC.

The rearrangement links TRBV6-5 to TRBJ1-3; possibly TRBD1 for D (5 bases). Germline V gene data show CDR1 as MNHEY and CDR2 as SVGAGI. V was clipped by 0 bases and J by 1 base, with 13 bases between them. This CDR3 is built from 17 residues. The CDR3 nucleotides read TGTGCCAGCAGTTACTCGAAGGGGCTAACTTCTGGAAACACCATATATTTT. It translates to CASSYSKGLTSGNTIYF.

A remark on this clonotype: The junction and the germline gene differ at one end; a read error may be behind it. The rearrangement links TRBV28 to TRBJ1-1; the D is unclear. The CDR3 sequence is 13 residues long. CDR1 MDHEN and CDR2 SYDVKM come from the germline V gene. CDR3 sequence: CASKSGAYTEAFF. CDR3 in DNA: TGTGCTAGCAAGTCGGGAGCCTACACTGAAGCTTTCTTT.

This chain links TRBV20-1 with TRBJ2-3; D possibly corresponds to TRBD1 (5 bases). V lost 0 bases, J lost 0 bases, and 19 bases lay in between. The CDR3 is 18 residues long. CDR1 and CDR2 (germline): DFQATT, SNEGSKA (reference sequence). DNA of the CDR3: TGCAGTGCTAGAGATATAGAGGTTGACAGCACTAGCACAGATACGCAGTATTTT. Translated, it gives CSARDIEVDSTSTDTQYF.

This clonotype appeared many times. The DNA of the CDR3 is TGCAGCGTTGATCTAGGTTCGGGCACAGATACGCAGTATTTT. This gives the protein CSVDLGSGTDTQYF. V is TRBV29-1 and J is TRBJ2-3; D gene unclear. Germline loops: CDR1 SQVTM, CDR2 ANQGSEA. The CDR3 length is 14 residues. Trimming took 3 bases from V and 1 from J, leaving 11 bases between them.

This chain uses TRBV10-3 with TRBJ2-1; either TRBD1 or TRBD2 may fit D (5 bases each). This CDR3 contains 11 residues. Trimming cost V 4 bases and J 12 bases, with 10 bases left between them. From germline, CDR1 is ENHRY and CDR2 SYGVKD. The CDR3 protein is CAISVGPMQFF. CDR3 nucleotide sequence: TGTGCCATCAGTGTGGGACCCATGCAGTTCTTC.

This clonotype was detected a few times. The genes are TRBV18 and TRBJ2-1; the match to TRBD2 covers 10 bases. J was trimmed by 1 base and V by 2 bases; bases with no gene match: 5. This CDR3 has 17 residues. Per germline, CDR1 KGHSH and CDR2 LQKENI. In DNA, the CDR3 is TGTGCCAGCTCACCATCGCTAGCGGGGGTGTCCTACAATGAGCAGTTCTTC. Translated: CASSPSLAGVSYNEQFF.

In its sample, this clonotype was seen a few times. The chain joins TRBV5-1 to TRBJ2-3; D ambiguous. Trimming left V 0 bases short and J 3 bases short, with 14 bases between. The CDR3 totals 16 residues. Looked up from germline, CDR1 is SGHRS and CDR2 is YFSETQ. CDR3 bases: TGCGCCAGCAGCTTGGGGCATTTAGGCGTAACAGATACGCAGTATTTT. Its protein is CASSLGHLGVTDTQYF.

This clonotype appeared many times. CDR3 sequence (DNA): TGTGCCAGCAGTCAGCGAACCTCCTACAATGAGCAGTTCTTC. Protein sequence: CASSQRTSYNEQFF. The chain recombines TRBV2 with TRBJ2-1; no firm D call. This CDR3 region has 14 residues. V gave up 5 bases and J gave up 0 bases, with 8 bases separating them. Germline V CDR1 and CDR2: SNHLY, FYNNEI.